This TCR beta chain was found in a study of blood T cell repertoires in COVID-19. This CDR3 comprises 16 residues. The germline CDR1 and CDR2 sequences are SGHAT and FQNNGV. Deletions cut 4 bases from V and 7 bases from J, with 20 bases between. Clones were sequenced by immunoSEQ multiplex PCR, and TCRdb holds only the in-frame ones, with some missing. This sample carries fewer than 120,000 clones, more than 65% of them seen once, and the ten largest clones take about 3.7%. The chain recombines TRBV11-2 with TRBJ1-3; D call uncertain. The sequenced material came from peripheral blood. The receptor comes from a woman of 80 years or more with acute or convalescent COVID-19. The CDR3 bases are TGTGCCAGCAGCTCTCTCGGAGGGTCATCGTTGAACACCATATATTTT. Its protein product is CASSSLGGSSLNTIYF.